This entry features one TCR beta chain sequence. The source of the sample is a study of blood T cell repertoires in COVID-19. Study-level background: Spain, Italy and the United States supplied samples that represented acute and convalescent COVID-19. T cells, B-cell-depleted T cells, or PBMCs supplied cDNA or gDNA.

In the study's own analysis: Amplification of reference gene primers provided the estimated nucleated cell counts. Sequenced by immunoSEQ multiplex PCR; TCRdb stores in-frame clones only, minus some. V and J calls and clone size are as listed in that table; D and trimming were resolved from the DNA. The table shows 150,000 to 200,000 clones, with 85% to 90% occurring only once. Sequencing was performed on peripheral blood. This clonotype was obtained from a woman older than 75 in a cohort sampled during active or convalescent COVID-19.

As DNA, the CDR3 is TGTGCCAGCAGCAGGGTTTATGGGACTGAAGCTTTCTTT. Translating it yields CASSRVYGTEAFF. The chain carries TRBV6-4 and TRBJ1-1, with D tentatively TRBD1 (5 bases). V was clipped by 6 bases and J by 5 bases, with 13 bases between them. In germline, CDR1 is MRHNA, CDR2 SNTAGT. This CDR3 is built from 13 residues.